Given below is one T cell receptor beta chain in context. What it binds is not known. Donors, healthy HIV-negative adults, lacked recent acute infections or vaccinations. This entry comes from a study of shared clonotypes between healthy human individuals. Findings and limits, study-wide: Clonotype sharing among donors likely depends on sequencing depth.

Sequencing was performed with immunoSEQ multiplex PCR; in TCRdb, only in-frame clones are kept and a portion is missing. The data hold about 480,000 clones, with around 79% observed a single time. There are 13 residues in the CDR3. Germline lookup yields CDR1 SNHLY and CDR2 FYNNEI. Trimming removed 8 bases at V and 4 bases at J, with 15 bases between. The sequence came from a woman aged 35 to 49 in good health. Some clones in this sample may be carry-over from other donors' samples. Input material: PBMCs. The chain has TRBV2 and TRBJ2-7; weak D call: TRBD2 (6 bases). DNA for the CDR3: TGTGCCAGCTTACTCAGGAGGGGTTACGAGCAGTACTTC. Its protein product is CASLLRRGYEQYF.